This TCR beta chain was profiled in a study of T cells in Graves' hyperthyroidism and ophthalmopathy. Researchers took RNA transcripts and amplified the TCR beta CDR3 regions from them. RT-PCR in the first round (using the HTBI primer set) targeted the TCR CDR3. One entry per CDR3 protein, called by TCRdb with MiXCR from the multiplex PCR reads. The repertoire holds around 620,000 distinct CDR3 sequences, with around 15% as singletons. The sample holds many counts of this clonotype. The TCR originated in a woman in her twenties or thirties with Graves' hyperthyroidism. The sequenced sample was blood.

The DNA for the CDR3 is TGCAGTGCTAGTATGGGGCAGGCTGGCTCACCCCTCCACTTT. This translates into CSASMGQAGSPLHF. This chain links TRBV20-1 with TRBJ1-6, with D maybe TRBD1 (5 bases). V lost 3 bases to trimming and J lost 10 bases, with 16 bases between them. The CDR3 sequence is 14 residues long. Per germline, CDR1 DFQATT and CDR2 SNEGSKA (reference sequence).